This TCR beta chain was recorded in a study of blood T cell repertoires in COVID-19. Looking at the study overall: Spain, Italy and the United States supplied samples that represented acute and convalescent COVID-19. From T cells, B-cell-depleted T cells, or PBMCs came the material, which was cDNA or gDNA.

Methods used by the authors: By means of reference gene primer amplification, nucleated cell counts were estimated. Measured with immunoSEQ multiplex PCR; TCRdb has only the in-frame clones, and not every one. V and J calls and clone size are given by that table; D and trimming were obtained from the DNA. The sample includes some 50,000 clones, 78% seen only once; the top ten take 4.5% to 6%. CDR3 length: 15 residues. V lost 3 bases to trimming and J lost 7 bases; unmatched junction nucleotides: 5. In germline, CDR1 is LNHDA, CDR2 SQIVND (reference sequence). This chain joins TRBV19 and TRBJ1-6, with 8 nucleotides matching TRBD1. The sequenced sample was peripheral blood. The TCR sequence derives from a human donor in a cohort sampled during active COVID-19. The CDR3 DNA follows: TGTGCCAGTAGTATGGACCGGGACAGGAATTCACCCCTCCACTTT. This encodes CASSMDRDRNSPLHF.